This TCR beta chain was sequenced in a study of cytomegalovirus exposure and HLA in healthy donors. Study-wide points: The authors judged a highly shared variant cluster likely a sequencing artifact. There were around 160 TCR beta chains listed as cytomegalovirus-associated.

This CDR3 has 14 amino acids. Looked up from germline, CDR1 is MNHNS and CDR2 is SASEGT. The V end was cut by 7 bases, the J end by 0 bases, with 12 bases between. The PCR made use of 60 Vbeta and 13 Jbeta primers. TCRdb's copy holds only in-frame clones and misses some; the assay was immunoSEQ multiplex PCR. The top ten hold less than 7% of the sample, which has 74,000 or so clones, under 80% seen once. Details on this clone: Its antigen is as yet unknown.

The TCR comes from a male donor in good health and CMV-seropositive. This chain links TRBV6-1 with TRBJ1-1, with D hard to call. Specimen: PBMCs. Written as DNA, the CDR3 is TGTGCCAGCACCCCGACGGGGATGAACACTGAAGCTTTCTTT. Translation gives CASTPTGMNTEAFF.